This record covers a single TCR beta chain. The data were obtained in a study of Graves' ophthalmopathy and Graves' hyperthyroidism. V gave up 5 bases and J gave up 9 bases, with 7 bases separating them. Germline values: CDR1 SGHTA, CDR2 FQGNSA. This CDR3 contains 10 residues. RNA served as the template for amplifying TCR beta CDR3 regions. Second-round multiplex PCR followed a first-round RT-PCR using HTBI primers. TCRdb redid the calling of the multiplex PCR reads with MiXCR, one entry per CDR3 protein. The sample records roughly 610,000 distinct CDR3 sequences, 22% being singletons. The TCR comes from a woman in her late teens or twenties with stable Graves' hyperthyroidism. Some clones in this sample may be carry-over from other donors' samples. This rearrangement joins TRBV7-2 to TRBJ1-1; no clear D. The sequencing sample was made of peripheral blood. This chain's CDR3 is CASSRSKAFF. DNA for the CDR3: TGTGCCAGCAGCCGTTCGAAAGCTTTCTTT.